The next 9 T cell receptor beta chains were all read from a single sample in a study of shared clonotypes between healthy human individuals. Generated by immunoSEQ multiplex PCR, the TCRdb table keeps only in-frame clones and is missing some. The sample holds 2 million to 3 million clones, around nine tenths seen once. The sequencing sample was made of naive CD4+ T cells sorted from blood. Subset described: CD45RA+ positively selected. These receptors originate from a man aged 18 to 29 in good health.

The genes are TRBV7-2 and TRBJ2-1; D not resolved. The CDR3 consists of 12 residues. Trimming removed 5 bases at V and 2 bases at J, with 4 bases between. CDR1 SGHTA and CDR2 FQGNSA come from the germline V gene. The CDR3 protein is CASSMAYNEQFF. CDR3 in DNA: TGTGCCAGCAGCATGGCCTACAATGAGCAGTTCTTC.

The chain combines TRBV18 with TRBJ2-3, with 9 bases aligning to TRBD1. The trim removed 4 bases at V and 5 bases at J, leaving 13 bases unmatched. The CDR3 totals 17 residues. The germline V gene encodes CDR1 KGHSH and CDR2 LQKENI. For the CDR3, the DNA is TGTGCCAGCTCACGCGAACCGGGACAGGGATCAGTAGATACGCAGTATTTT. Residues: CASSREPGQGSVDTQYF.

V and J are TRBV5-1 and TRBJ2-1, with no clear D. Germline CDR1 reads SGHRS; CDR2 reads YFSETQ. The CDR3 runs 17 residues. The V end lost 3 bases, the J end lost 9 bases, and 25 bases lay between the germline ends. CDR3 protein: CASSSGLLLAGWGEQFF. The CDR3 nucleotides are TGCGCCAGCAGCTCCGGATTATTGTTAGCCGGGTGGGGTGAGCAGTTCTTC.

This rearrangement joins TRBV6-6 to TRBJ1-4; TRBD1 agrees at 7 bases. Germline CDR1 MNHNY, CDR2 SVGAGI (reference sequence). Trimming took 8 bases from V and 8 from J; bases not matched to a gene: 11. CDR3 size: 14 residues. The CDR3 bases are TGTGCCAGCGAGGGGGCCAGGGGCAGAGAAAAACTGTTTTTT. Protein: CASEGARGREKLFF.

To note about this clone: The sample contains more than one DNA sequence encoding this CDR3. The V gene is TRBV28, the J gene TRBJ1-2; 7 nucleotides line up with TRBD1. CDR1 and CDR2 (germline): MDHEN, SYDVKM. Trimming at V came to 6 bases and at J to 5 bases, leaving 6 bases not matched to a gene. The CDR3 spans 13 residues. Written as DNA, the CDR3 is TGTGCCAGCAGCCTTCAACAGGGGTATGGCTACACCTTC. Translating it yields CASSLQQGYGYTF.

The chain uses TRBV7-2 and TRBJ2-5; 7 bases are a match to TRBD2. V dropped 1 base and J dropped 1; count of bases not matched to a gene: 3. This CDR3 spans 15 amino acids. Per the germline V gene, CDR1 is SGHTA and CDR2 is FQGNSA. In DNA form, the CDR3 reads TGTGCCAGCAGCTTAGGCGGGAGTATCCAAGAGACCCAGTACTTC. Amino acids: CASSLGGSIQETQYF.

A single count supports this clone. The chain joins TRBV27 to TRBJ2-7, with TRBD2 matching over 9 bases. The ends lost 5 bases at V and 1 base at J; junction bases unmatched: 6. CDR1 and CDR2 from the germline V gene are MNHEY and SMNVEV (reference sequence). This CDR3 spans 15 amino acids. The CDR3 here is CASSETSGGSYEQYF. In DNA, the CDR3 is TGTGCCAGCAGTGAGACTAGCGGCGGATCCTACGAGCAGTACTTC.

This chain links TRBV30 with TRBJ1-4, with D possibly being TRBD1 (5 bases). Germline V lookup: CDR1 GTSNPN, CDR2 SVGIG (reference sequence). The CDR3 extends over 12 amino acids. V was shortened by 1 base and J by 8 bases, with 8 bases between the two germline ends. CDR3 in DNA: TGTGCCTGGAGTGCGAGACAGGAAAAACTGTTTTTT. Translation: CAWSARQEKLFF.

V is TRBV29-1 and J is TRBJ2-7; TRBD2 might be the D (5 bases). The germline CDR1 and CDR2 sequences are SQVTM and ANQGSEA. V lost 5 bases and J lost 2, with 13 bases in between. The CDR3 length is 13 residues. The CDR3 loop is CSVSSAIPYEQYF. Written as DNA, the CDR3 is TGCAGCGTTAGTAGCGCGATTCCCTACGAGCAGTACTTC.